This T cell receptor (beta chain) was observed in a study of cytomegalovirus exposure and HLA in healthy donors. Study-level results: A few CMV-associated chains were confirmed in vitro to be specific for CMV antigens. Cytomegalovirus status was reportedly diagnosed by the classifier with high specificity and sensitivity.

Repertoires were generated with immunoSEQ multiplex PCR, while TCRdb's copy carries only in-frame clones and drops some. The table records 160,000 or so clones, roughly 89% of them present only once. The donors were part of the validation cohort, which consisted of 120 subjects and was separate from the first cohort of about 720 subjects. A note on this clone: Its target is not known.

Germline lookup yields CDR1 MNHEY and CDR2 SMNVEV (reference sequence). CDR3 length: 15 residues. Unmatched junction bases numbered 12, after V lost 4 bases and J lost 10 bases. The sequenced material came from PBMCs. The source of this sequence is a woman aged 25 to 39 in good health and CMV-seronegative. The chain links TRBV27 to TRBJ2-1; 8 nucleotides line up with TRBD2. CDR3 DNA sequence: TGTGCCAGCAGTTCCCCGGGGGGGGGTTCGGAGGAGCAGTTCTTC. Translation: CASSSPGGGSEEQFF.